The 19 T cell receptor beta chains listed next were all sequenced from one sample in a study of Graves' ophthalmopathy and Graves' hyperthyroidism. The TCR beta CDR3 regions underwent amplification from RNA transcripts. An opening RT-PCR round employed HTBI primers and preceded a second-round multiplex PCR. Via MiXCR, TCRdb re-called the multiplex PCR reads, giving one row per CDR3 protein. The sample includes 740,000 or so distinct CDR3 sequences, 40% seen only once; the top ten take 44%. Sequenced material: peripheral blood. Receptor source: an adult man with Graves' ophthalmopathy.

This sequence joins TRBV2 and TRBJ1-1, with D unresolved. This CDR3 is built from 14 residues. Germline lookup yields CDR1 SNHLY and CDR2 FYNNEI. V was clipped by 5 bases and J by 1 base, with 11 bases between them. The CDR3 is CASSSTRGNTEAFF. CDR3 sequence (DNA): TGTGCCAGCAGTTCGACTAGAGGGAACACTGAAGCTTTCTTT.

This clonotype was observed a few times. At one end the junction does not follow the germline gene, possibly because of a read error. CDR3 protein: CASSPTGGWDTGELFF. The DNA for the CDR3 is TGCGCCAGCAGTCCCACCGGGGGTTGGGACACCGGGGAGCTGTTTTTT. The rearrangement uses TRBV7-9 and TRBJ2-2; possible D gene TRBD2, 6 bases. CDR1 SEHNR and CDR2 FQNEAQ come from the germline V gene (reference sequence). CDR3 length equals 16 residues. Looking up the rest from reference TRBV7-9 and TRBJ2-2 gives the full variable domain: DTGVSQNPRHKITKRGQNVTFRCDPISEHNRLYWYRQTLGQGPEFLTYFQNEAQLEKSRLLSDRFSAERPKGSFSTLEIQRTEQGDSAMYLCASSPTGGWDTGELFFGEGSRLTVL.

Worth noting for this clonotype: A read error may produce the germline difference seen at one junction end. In DNA, the CDR3 is TGTGCCAGTAGTATCCAGGGGGCGCAGAACACTGAACCTTTCTTT. This encodes CASSIQGAQNTEPFF. This chain connects TRBV19 to TRBJ1-1; TRBD1 agrees at 8 bases. Germline V lookup: CDR1 LNHDA, CDR2 SQIVND (reference sequence). This CDR3 comprises 15 residues.

The chain carries TRBV7-3 and TRBJ2-7; TRBD1 agrees at 8 bases. The assigned J gene may be wrong: the sequence end matches TRBJ2-4 better. The CDR3 is 14 amino acids. Germline values: CDR1 SGHTA, CDR2 FQGTGA. DNA for the CDR3: TGTGCCAGCAGCATAGACAGGGGTAGTAGCATTCAGTACTTC. This encodes CASSIDRGSSIQYF.

This clonotype was counted between two and nine times. This sequence joins TRBV19 and TRBJ2-2; D might be TRBD1 or TRBD2, each matching 6 bases. CDR3 size: 14 residues. The germline V gene encodes CDR1 LNHDA and CDR2 SQIVND (reference sequence). Trimming shortened V by 10 bases and J by 5 bases, and 17 bases separated the two germline ends. The CDR3 DNA is TGTGCCACACTCCGAGGGGGGAGAACCGGGGAGCTGTTTTTT. It specifies CATLRGGRTGELFF.

V usage is TRBV25-1 and J usage is TRBJ1-3; D is ambiguous. Germline assignment: CDR1 MGHDK and CDR2 SYGVNS. The CDR3 has 16 residues. Deletions cut 2 bases from V and 9 bases from J, with 20 bases between. The CDR3 coding sequence is TGTGCCAGCAGTGAAGCCACGGGCGTCAGCTATGGCACCATATATTTT. Amino acid sequence: CASSEATGVSYGTIYF.

The chain carries TRBV24-1 and TRBJ2-5; 7 bases are a match to TRBD1. V was pared by 5 bases and J by 1 base, with 6 bases of the junction left unmatched. Germline CDR1 and CDR2: KGHDR and SFDVKD. CDR3 length: 15 residues. The CDR3 sequence is CATSVLGTVQETQYF. The CDR3 DNA is TGTGCCACCAGTGTTCTTGGGACAGTCCAAGAGACCCAGTACTTC.

This clonotype was observed at least ten times. The genes are TRBV19 and TRBJ1-5; TRBD1 matches at 7 bases. Trimming removed 3 bases from V and 5 bases from J; junction bases left unmatched: 7. The CDR3 extends over 15 amino acids. Germline-derived CDR1 and CDR2 are LNHDA and SQIVND (reference sequence). The CDR3 loop reads CASSIGGGIYQPQHF. CDR3 bases: TGTGCCAGTAGTATTGGAGGGGGCATCTATCAGCCCCAGCATTTT.

Many counts were recorded for this clonotype. The chain is built from TRBV2 and TRBJ1-2; the D gene is possibly TRBD1 (6 bases). The germline gives CDR1 SNHLY, CDR2 FYNNEI. CDR3 length: 16 amino acids. V was pared by 1 base and J by 4 bases, with 16 bases between. This CDR3 is CASSEVGAGRFYGYTF. DNA of the CDR3: TGTGCCAGCAGTGAAGTGGGGGCAGGGCGATTCTATGGCTACACCTTC.

The table lists this clonotype with many counts. V is TRBV2 and J is TRBJ2-7; D gene uncertain. The V end lost 4 bases, the J end lost 3 bases, and 7 bases lay between the germline ends. Per germline, CDR1 SNHLY and CDR2 FYNNEI. The CDR3 is made up of 12 amino acids. The CDR3 reads CASSVLGYEQYF. The CDR3 nucleotides are TGTGCCAGCAGTGTACTCGGCTACGAGCAGTACTTC.

This chain's CDR3 is CASSKRDRGYEQYF. Here the CDR3 DNA reads TGTGCCAGCAGTAAGAGGGACAGGGGCTACGAGCAGTACTTC. The chain recombines TRBV7-6 with TRBJ2-7; TRBD1 aligns across 10 bases. Unmatched junction bases numbered 5, after V lost 6 bases and J lost 3 bases. The CDR3 covers 14 residues. In germline, CDR1 is SGHVS, CDR2 FNYEAQ.

This clonotype came up many times. The chain is built from TRBV20-1 and TRBJ1-2; D is unclear. The V gene's germline CDR1 is DFQATT and CDR2 SNEGSKA (reference sequence). The CDR3 is 12 residues long. Trimming took off 7 bases at V and 8 bases at J, with 17 bases between the two ends. The CDR3 DNA reads TGCAGTGTCGTGGACCGGGATCGCGGCTACACCTTC. Translation gives CSVVDRDRGYTF.

For the CDR3, the DNA is TGTGCCAGCAGCTTTGTCCAGGGTTGGAGAGAGACCCAGTACTTC. Protein sequence: CASSFVQGWRETQYF. This rearrangement joins TRBV7-9 to TRBJ2-5; a possible D gene is TRBD1 (5 bases). The CDR3 is 15 residues long. From germline, CDR1 is SEHNR and CDR2 FQNEAQ (reference sequence). Trimming took off 3 bases at V and 4 bases at J, with 15 bases between the two ends.

The rearrangement joins TRBV11-2 to TRBJ2-5; tentatively, D is TRBD1 (5 bases). The V gene's germline CDR1 is SGHAT and CDR2 FQNNGV. V lost 5 bases and J lost 4, with 8 bases in between. The CDR3 is 12 residues long. In DNA form, the CDR3 reads TGTGCCAGCAGCCGACAGAGAGAGACCCAGTACTTC. Translated, it gives CASSRQRETQYF.

The chain uses TRBV7-8 and TRBJ1-1, with a tentative D call TRBD1 (5 bases). Germline V CDR1 and CDR2: SGHVS, FQNEAQ. The CDR3 sequence is 14 residues long. The V and J ends lost 5 bases and 2 bases respectively, with 12 bases between them. The CDR3 protein is CASSERQTNTEAFF. CDR3 nucleotide sequence: TGTGCCAGCAGCGAAAGACAGACAAACACTGAAGCTTTCTTT.

A note on this clonotype: A junction end diverges from the germline sequence, so it may reflect a read error. The J gene is TRBJ2-7, the V gene TRBV5-4; 10 bases fit TRBD1. The CDR3 contains 15 residues. CDR1 SGHNT and CDR2 YYREEE come from the germline V gene (reference sequence). The CDR3 coding sequence is TGCGCCAGCAGCCATGGGACAGGGGAGGCCTACGAGCAGTACTTC. Protein: CASSHGTGEAYEQYF.

The V call is TRBV19, the J call TRBJ2-7, with D maybe TRBD1 (6 bases). Per germline, CDR1 LNHDA and CDR2 SQIVND (reference sequence). V was cut by 1 base and J by 2 bases, with 18 bases left in between. The CDR3 covers 17 residues. The CDR3 sequence: CASSIVFLGTRTYEQYF. Written as DNA, the CDR3 is TGTGCCAGTAGTATAGTCTTTCTAGGGACAAGAACCTACGAGCAGTACTTC.

With respect to this clonotype: This may come from a read error, since a much larger clone is one base off. The V and J genes are TRBV10-1 and TRBJ1-1; D is unresolved. Germline CDR1 is WNHNN and CDR2 is SYGVQD (reference sequence). CDR3 length: 14 residues. The CDR3 sequence: CASSESQRTTEASF. DNA of the CDR3: TGCGCCAGCAGTGAGTCCCAAAGGACCACTGAAGCTTCCTTT.

This clonotype was seen a few times. This chain connects TRBV7-2 to TRBJ2-1; D unresolved. The CDR3 runs to 15 residues. Per germline, CDR1 SGHTA and CDR2 FQGNSA. V lost 2 bases to trimming and J lost 2 bases, with 10 bases between them. This CDR3 is CASSLSLGPYNEQFF. The CDR3 DNA reads TGTGCCAGCAGCTTATCGCTAGGGCCCTACAATGAGCAGTTCTTC.